This TCR beta chain was captured in a study of shared clonotypes between healthy human individuals. General study findings and limits: The sharing of 4% to 5.5% of naive CD4 clonotypes was seen across a handful of donors. Sorted-subset sequencing, rarefaction showed, was incomplete despite large depth. Depth of sequencing was expected to influence donor clonotype sharing.

Details on this clone: Its antigen is still unknown. This specimen includes other DNA sequences encoding the same CDR3.

Trimming stripped 3 bases from V and 2 bases from J, with 8 bases between. The germline gives CDR1 KGHSH, CDR2 LQKENI. The CDR3 contains 13 residues. TCRdb keeps only in-frame clones here, not all; method: immunoSEQ multiplex PCR. The top ten hold roughly 0.13% of the sample, which has some 2,000,000 clones, over 85% seen once. The sequence was obtained from a man younger than 35 in good health. The genes are TRBV18 and TRBJ2-7; D is ambiguous. Material: naive CD4+ T cells sorted from blood. Subset here: CD45RA+ positively selected. The CDR3 region is CASSPPHTYEQYF. The CDR3 DNA reads TGTGCCAGCTCACCCCCTCACACCTACGAGCAGTACTTC. The full variable domain, completed using reference TRBV18 and TRBJ2-7, is NAGVMQNPRHLVRRRGQEARLRCSPMKGHSHVYWYRQLPEEGLKFMVYLQKENIIDESGMPKERFSAEFPKEGPSILRIQQVVRGDSAAYFCASSPPHTYEQYFGPGTRLTVT.